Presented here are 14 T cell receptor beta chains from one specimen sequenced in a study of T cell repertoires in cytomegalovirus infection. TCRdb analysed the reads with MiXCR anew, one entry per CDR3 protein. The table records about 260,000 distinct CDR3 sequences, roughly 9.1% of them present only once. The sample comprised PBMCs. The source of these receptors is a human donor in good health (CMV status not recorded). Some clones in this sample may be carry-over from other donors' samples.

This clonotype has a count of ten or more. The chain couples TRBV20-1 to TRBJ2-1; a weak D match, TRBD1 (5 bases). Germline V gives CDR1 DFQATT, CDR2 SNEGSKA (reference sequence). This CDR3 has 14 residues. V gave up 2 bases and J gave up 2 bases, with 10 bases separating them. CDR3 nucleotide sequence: TGCAGTGCTAGAAACAGGAACGCCTACAATGAGCAGTTCTTC. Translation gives CSARNRNAYNEQFF.

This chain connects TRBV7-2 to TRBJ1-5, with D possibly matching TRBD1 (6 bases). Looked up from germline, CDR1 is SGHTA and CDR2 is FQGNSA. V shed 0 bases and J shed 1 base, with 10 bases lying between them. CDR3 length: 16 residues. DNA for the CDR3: TGTGCCAGCAGCTTAGCGCCGGGGGCAAGCAATCAGCCCCAGCATTTT. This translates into CASSLAPGASNQPQHF. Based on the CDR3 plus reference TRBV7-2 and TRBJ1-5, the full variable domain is GAGVSQSPSNKVTEKGKDVELRCDPISGHTALYWYRQSLGQGLEFLIYFQGNSAPDKSGLPSDRFSAERTGGSVSTLTIQRTQQEDSAVYLCASSLAPGASNQPQHFGDGTRLSIL.

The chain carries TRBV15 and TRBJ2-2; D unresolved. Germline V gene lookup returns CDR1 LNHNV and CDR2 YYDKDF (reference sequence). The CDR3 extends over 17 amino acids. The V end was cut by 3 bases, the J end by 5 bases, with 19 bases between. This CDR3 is CATSSDDAHGYTGELFF. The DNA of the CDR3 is TGTGCCACCAGCAGCGACGACGCCCACGGATATACCGGGGAGCTGTTTTTT.

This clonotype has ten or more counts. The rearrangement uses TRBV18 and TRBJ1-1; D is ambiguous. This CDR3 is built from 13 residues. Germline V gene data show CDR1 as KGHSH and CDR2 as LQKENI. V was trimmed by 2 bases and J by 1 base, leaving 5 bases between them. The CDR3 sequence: CASSPSTNTEAFF. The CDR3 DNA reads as TGTGCCAGCTCACCATCTACGAACACTGAAGCTTTCTTT. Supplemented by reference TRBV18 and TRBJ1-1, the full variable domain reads NAGVMQNPRHLVRRRGQEARLRCSPMKGHSHVYWYRQLPEEGLKFMVYLQKENIIDESGMPKERFSAEFPKEGPSILRIQQVVRGDSAAYFCASSPSTNTEAFFGQGTRLTVV.

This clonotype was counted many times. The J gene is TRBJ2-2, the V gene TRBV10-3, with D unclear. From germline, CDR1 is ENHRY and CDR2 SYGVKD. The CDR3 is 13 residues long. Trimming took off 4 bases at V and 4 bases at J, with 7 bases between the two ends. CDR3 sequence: CAISGLPTGELFF. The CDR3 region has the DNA TGTGCCATCAGTGGTCTTCCCACCGGGGAGCTGTTTTTT.

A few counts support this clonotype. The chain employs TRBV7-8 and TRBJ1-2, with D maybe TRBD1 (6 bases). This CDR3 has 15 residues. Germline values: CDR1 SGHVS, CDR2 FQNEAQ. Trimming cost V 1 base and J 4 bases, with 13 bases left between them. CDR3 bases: TGTGCCAGCAGCTTAGTCTCGGACAGACCCTATGGCTACACCTTC. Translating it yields CASSLVSDRPYGYTF.

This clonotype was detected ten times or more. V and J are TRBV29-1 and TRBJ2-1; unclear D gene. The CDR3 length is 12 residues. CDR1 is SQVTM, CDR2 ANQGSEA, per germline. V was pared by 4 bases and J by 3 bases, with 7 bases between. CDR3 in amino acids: CSVARIYNEQFF. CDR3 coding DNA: TGCAGCGTTGCACGGATCTACAATGAGCAGTTCTTC.

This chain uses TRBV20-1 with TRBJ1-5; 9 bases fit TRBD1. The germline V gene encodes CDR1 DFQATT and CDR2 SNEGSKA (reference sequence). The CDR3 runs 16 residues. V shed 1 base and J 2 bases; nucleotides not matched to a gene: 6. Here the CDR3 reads CSARGVTGGRNQPQHF. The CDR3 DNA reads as TGCAGTGCTAGAGGAGTTACAGGGGGCCGCAATCAGCCCCAGCATTTT.

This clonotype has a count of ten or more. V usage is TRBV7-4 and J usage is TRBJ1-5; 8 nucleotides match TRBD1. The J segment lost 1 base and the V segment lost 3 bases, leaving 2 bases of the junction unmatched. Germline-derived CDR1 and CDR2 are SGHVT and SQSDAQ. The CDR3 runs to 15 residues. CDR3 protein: CASSFDRGSNQPQHF. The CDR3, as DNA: TGTGCCAGCAGCTTTGACAGGGGCAGCAATCAGCCCCAGCATTTT.

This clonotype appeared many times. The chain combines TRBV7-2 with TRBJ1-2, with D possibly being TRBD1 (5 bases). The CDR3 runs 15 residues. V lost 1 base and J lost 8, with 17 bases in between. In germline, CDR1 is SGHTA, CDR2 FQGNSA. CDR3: CASSLVYRSSDGYTF. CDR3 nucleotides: TGTGCCAGCAGCTTAGTATACAGGTCATCAGACGGCTACACCTTC.

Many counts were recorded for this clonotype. Here the CDR3 DNA reads TGTGCCAGCAGCTTATTAGTGCGGAGTTCTTACGAGCAGTACTTC. Its translation: CASSLLVRSSYEQYF. The V and J genes are TRBV7-8 and TRBJ2-7, with unresolved D. CDR3 size: 15 residues. Germline V CDR1 and CDR2: SGHVS, FQNEAQ. Trimming took off 2 bases at V and 4 bases at J, with 15 bases between the two ends.

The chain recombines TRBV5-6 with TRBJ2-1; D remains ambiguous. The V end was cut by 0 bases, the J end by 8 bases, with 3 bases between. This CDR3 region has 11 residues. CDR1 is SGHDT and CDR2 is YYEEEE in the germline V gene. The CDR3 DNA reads TGTGCCAGCAGCTTGGCATATGAGCAGTTCTTC. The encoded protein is CASSLAYEQFF.

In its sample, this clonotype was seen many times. CDR3 DNA: TGTGCCAGCAGCTTGAGGGTCTCCTACAATGAGCAGTTCTTC. It codes for CASSLRVSYNEQFF. The chain uses TRBV7-8 and TRBJ2-1, with TRBD2 as a possible D gene (5 bases). This CDR3 contains 14 residues. Trimming left V 3 bases short and J 0 bases short, with 6 bases between. From germline, CDR1 is SGHVS and CDR2 FQNEAQ.

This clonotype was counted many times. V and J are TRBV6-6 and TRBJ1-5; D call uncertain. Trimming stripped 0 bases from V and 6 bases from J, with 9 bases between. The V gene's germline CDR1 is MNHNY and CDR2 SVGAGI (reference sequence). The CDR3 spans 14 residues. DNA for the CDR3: TGTGCCAGCAGTTACTCGCGAGATGGTCAGCCCCAGCATTTT. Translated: CASSYSRDGQPQHF.